A single sample is the source of the 5 T cell receptor beta chains below, sequenced in a study of T cell repertoires in cytomegalovirus infection. The antigens of these receptors remain unknown. Via MiXCR, TCRdb re-called the reads, giving one row per CDR3 protein. This sample has about 570,000 distinct CDR3 sequences, with 35% to 50% found just once. The sample here was cultured PBMCs, taken from culture after CMV antigen stimulation. These receptors were obtained from a human donor in good health (CMV status not recorded). Some clones in this sample may be carry-over from other donors' samples.

This clonotype was detected only a few times. The chain links TRBV19 to TRBJ2-4; D gene ambiguous. The germline V and J ends were trimmed by 3 bases and 9 bases, with 18 bases remaining between them. The germline V gene has CDR1 LNHDA and CDR2 SQIVND (reference sequence). The CDR3 runs 15 residues. This CDR3 is CASSILRAFGSIQYF. CDR3 in DNA: TGTGCCAGTAGTATTCTAAGAGCCTTCGGTAGCATTCAGTACTTC.

The chain joins TRBV12-5 to TRBJ1-1; no clear D gene. Per the germline V gene, CDR1 is LGHNT and CDR2 is FRNRAP. The germline V and J ends were trimmed by 6 bases and 6 bases, with 8 bases remaining between them. CDR3 length: 11 amino acids. The CDR3: CASGRGPEAFF. Written as DNA, the CDR3 is TGTGCTAGTGGCCGTGGACCTGAAGCTTTCTTT.

The chain joins TRBV6-5 to TRBJ2-4, with D unresolved. V lost 7 bases, J lost 1 base, and 23 bases lay in between. This CDR3 is 18 amino acids long. In germline, CDR1 is MNHEY, CDR2 SVGAGI. DNA of the CDR3: TGTGCCAGCACCCTAAGGTTGCGGCCCGTGTTGGCCAAAAACATTCAGTACTTC. It specifies CASTLRLRPVLAKNIQYF.

The chain links TRBV7-2 to TRBJ1-1; a possible D gene is TRBD1 (6 bases). Looked up from germline, CDR1 is SGHTA and CDR2 is FQGNSA. Trimming shortened V by 7 bases and J by 6 bases, and 21 bases separated the two germline ends. CDR3 size: 15 residues. The CDR3 DNA sequence: TGTGCCAGCACCATACCACAGGGAGATATCGCTGAAGCTTTCTTT. This encodes CASTIPQGDIAEAFF.

This clonotype was recorded a few times. The chain uses TRBV7-9 and TRBJ2-5, with D perhaps matching TRBD1 or TRBD2 (5 bases each). Trimming left V 2 bases short and J 2 bases short, with 12 bases between. The CDR3 is 15 residues long. Germline loops: CDR1 SEHNR, CDR2 FQNEAQ (reference sequence). CDR3 sequence reads: CASSLPQGPQETQYF. The CDR3 region has the DNA TGTGCCAGCAGCTTACCCCAGGGACCACAAGAGACCCAGTACTTC.